These T cell receptor beta chains were read from a single sample in a study of cytomegalovirus exposure and HLA in healthy donors. TCRdb's copy holds only in-frame clones and misses some; the assay was immunoSEQ multiplex PCR. The sample includes about 150,000 clones, approximately 72% of them seen just once. Sequenced: PBMCs. These receptors all stem from a woman aged 55 to 70 in good health and CMV-seronegative. Both conserved end residues are part of each CDR3. D genes are given only for firm matches. Only some rows state a clone size, as once, few, many or a class for expanded clones.

CDR3aa: CASSEARVGETQYF
CDR3nt: TGTGCCAGCAGTGAAGCGAGGGTAGGGGAGACCCAGTACTTC
d_gene: .
v_gene: TRBV6-1
j_gene: TRBJ2-5
abundance: few

CDR3aa: CASSPQGYEQYF
CDR3nt: TGTGCCAGCAGTCCCCAGGGCTACGAGCAGTACTTC
d_gene: .
v_gene: TRBV27
j_gene: TRBJ2-7
abundance: .

CDR3aa: CASSPSGRGVNEQFF
CDR3nt: TGTGCCAGCAGCCCCTCGGGGAGAGGCGTCAATGAGCAGTTCTTC
d_gene: .
v_gene: TRBV27
j_gene: TRBJ2-1
abundance: few

CDR3aa: CASSLAAGDEQFF
CDR3nt: TGTGCCAGCAGCTTAGCCGCAGGGGATGAGCAGTTCTTC
d_gene: .
v_gene: TRBV7-3
j_gene: TRBJ2-1
abundance: once

CDR3aa: CASSSPGTAVGTDTQYF
CDR3nt: TGTGCCAGCAGCTCACCCGGGACAGCGGTGGGCACAGATACGCAGTATTTT
d_gene: TRBD1
v_gene: TRBV7-3
j_gene: TRBJ2-3
abundance: .

CDR3aa: CASTLGREGNEQFF
CDR3nt: TGTGCCAGCACATTAGGGCGGGAGGGCAATGAGCAGTTCTTC
d_gene: TRBD2
v_gene: TRBV4-2
j_gene: TRBJ2-1
abundance: .

CDR3aa: CASSRDQFQPQHF
CDR3nt: TGTGCCAGCAGCCGTGATCAGTTTCAGCCCCAGCATTTT
d_gene: .
v_gene: TRBV27
j_gene: TRBJ1-5
abundance: .

CDR3aa: CASSTRDRGPPYEQYF
CDR3nt: TGTGCCAGCAGTACCCGGGACAGGGGTCCCCCCTACGAGCAGTACTTC
d_gene: TRBD1
v_gene: TRBV27
j_gene: TRBJ2-7
abundance: few

CDR3aa: CASSYPGTGVYGYTF
CDR3nt: TGTGCCAGCAGCTATCCCGGGACAGGAGTTTATGGCTACACCTTC
d_gene: TRBD1
v_gene: TRBV14
j_gene: TRBJ1-2
abundance: .

CDR3aa: CASSLRLPSGGRSTGELFF
CDR3nt: TGCGCCAGCAGCTTGAGGCTCCCTAGCGGGGGGCGTAGCACCGGGGAGCTGTTTTTT
d_gene: TRBD2
v_gene: TRBV5-1
j_gene: TRBJ2-2
abundance: few

CDR3aa: CASSLGRGYEQYF
CDR3nt: TGTGCCAGCAGCTTAGGCAGGGGGTACGAGCAGTACTTC
d_gene: TRBD1
v_gene: TRBV13
j_gene: TRBJ2-7
abundance: .

CDR3aa: CASSTGLAGDVTQYF
CDR3nt: TGTGCCAGCAGTACGGGACTAGCGGGAGATGTGACCCAGTACTTC
d_gene: TRBD2
v_gene: TRBV28
j_gene: TRBJ2-5
abundance: .

CDR3aa: CASSEVTGRYGYTF
CDR3nt: TGTGCCAGCAGTGAAGTTACAGGAAGATATGGCTACACCTTC
d_gene: .
v_gene: TRBV6-1
j_gene: TRBJ1-2
abundance: .

CDR3aa: CASSLDLQETQYF
CDR3nt: TGTGCCAGCTCCCTCGACTTACAAGAGACCCAGTACTTC
d_gene: .
v_gene: TRBV18
j_gene: TRBJ2-5
abundance: .

CDR3aa: CASSESSGRVDEQYF
CDR3nt: TGTGCCAGCAGTGAGTCTAGCGGGAGAGTTGACGAGCAGTACTTC
d_gene: TRBD2
v_gene: TRBV6-1
j_gene: TRBJ2-7
abundance: .

CDR3aa: CASSLGGTGESPLHF
CDR3nt: TGTGCCAGCAGCTTAGGCGGGACAGGGGAGTCACCCCTCCACTTT
d_gene: TRBD1
v_gene: TRBV7-9
j_gene: TRBJ1-6
abundance: few

CDR3aa: CASSSVVGYGYTF
CDR3nt: TGTGCCAGCAGTTCCGTGGTCGGCTATGGCTACACCTTC
d_gene: .
v_gene: TRBV6-5
j_gene: TRBJ1-2
abundance: few

CDR3aa: CASSLQGAGNYGYTF
CDR3nt: TGTGCCAGCAGCTTACAGGGGGCAGGAAACTATGGCTACACCTTC
d_gene: TRBD1
v_gene: TRBV7-2
j_gene: TRBJ1-2
abundance: .

CDR3aa: CAWSSTPPQGSYNSPLHF
CDR3nt: TGTGCCTGGAGTTCCACGCCCCCACAGGGCTCCTATAATTCACCCCTCCACTTT
d_gene: .
v_gene: TRBV30
j_gene: TRBJ1-6
abundance: .

CDR3aa: CASSLVSGTPPTYF
CDR3nt: TGTGCCAGCAGCTTAGTTAGCGGGACCCCACCAACGTACTTC
d_gene: TRBD2
v_gene: TRBV7-2
j_gene: TRBJ2-7
abundance: .